The 21 T cell receptor beta chains presented below share a single source sample, sequenced in a study of identical twins (dated by TCRdb to the mid-2010s). Receptors were amplified or captured by 5' RACE. The sequencing machine was an Illumina HiSeq 2000. TCRdb took the public reads, trimmed them with fastp at Q25, ran MiXCR for clone calling and kept in-frame beta chains. Here each entry gathers all rows of one CDR3 protein and keeps the most common genes and DNA. The table for this sample lists 1.5 million to 2 million distinct CDR3 sequences; roughly a third of them were counted only once. 0.25% to 0.3% of the sample belongs to the ten largest clones. Input material: cord blood. The source of these receptors is a newborn girl in good health.

This clonotype was detected ten times or more. For the CDR3, the DNA is TGTGCCAGCAGCACTACCGGACAGGATTCCTACGAGCAGTACTTC. It codes for CASSTTGQDSYEQYF. This chain uses TRBV7-9 with TRBJ2-7, with TRBD1 matching 7 bases. J lost 1 base, V lost 5 bases, and 8 bases had no gene match. CDR1 and CDR2 from the germline V gene are SEHNR and FQNEAQ (reference sequence). The CDR3 has 15 amino acids.

The chain is built from TRBV2 and TRBJ1-3; D unresolved. This CDR3 has 15 residues. Between the trimmed V and J ends, which lost 1 base and 4 bases, there was a span of 11 bases. Germline V gives CDR1 SNHLY, CDR2 FYNNEI. CDR3 in DNA: TGTGCCAGCAGTGAAGGCCGCCTAATGGGAAACACCATATATTTT. This gives the protein CASSEGRLMGNTIYF.

J is TRBJ2-7 and V is TRBV27; 7 bases align to TRBD1. Trimming took 4 bases from V and 2 from J; bases not matched to a gene: 8. The germline V gene has CDR1 MNHEY and CDR2 SMNVEV (reference sequence). The CDR3 runs 15 residues. DNA of the CDR3: TGTGCCAGCAGTTCATTTAGGACAGGACCCTACGAGCAGTACTTC. Its protein is CASSSFRTGPYEQYF.

For this clonotype: One junction end does not reproduce the germline sequence, and a read error may be involved. This CDR3 is CASSLAIAGRLAKNIQYF. CDR3 DNA sequence: TGTGCCAGCAGCCTAGCGATAGCAGGTCGACTAGCCAAAAACATTCAGTACTTC. V gene TRBV7-9 combines with J gene TRBJ2-4; maybe TRBD2 (6 bases). The CDR3 is 18 residues long. From germline, CDR1 is SEHNR and CDR2 FQNEAQ (reference sequence). The whole variable domain, remainder taken from reference TRBV7-9 and TRBJ2-4, is DTGVSQNPRHKITKRGQNVTFRCDPISEHNRLYWYRQTLGQGPEFLTYFQNEAQLEKSRLLSDRFSAERPKGSFSTLEIQRTEQGDSAMYLCASSLAIAGRLAKNIQYFGAGTRLSVL.

The CDR3 region is CSALGSSYNEQFF. Written as DNA, the CDR3 is TGCAGTGCGTTGGGTAGCTCCTACAATGAGCAGTTCTTC. The chain has TRBV20-1 and TRBJ2-1; D ambiguous. The V and J ends lost 6 bases and 0 bases respectively, with 9 bases between them. From germline, CDR1 is DFQATT and CDR2 SNEGSKA (reference sequence). The CDR3 length is 13 residues.

This clonotype has only a few counts. The chain employs TRBV20-1 and TRBJ2-5; perhaps D is TRBD1 or TRBD2 (5 bases each). The assigned J gene may be wrong: the sequence end matches TRBJ2-7 better. Germline-derived CDR1 and CDR2 are DFQATT and SNEGSKA (reference sequence). This CDR3 is 14 amino acids long. The CDR3 nucleotides read TGCAGTGCGAAGAGGGGAGCGGATTACTACGAGCAGTACTTC. Translated: CSAKRGADYYEQYF.

The chain has TRBV5-8 and TRBJ2-4; 13 positions match TRBD2. The J call may not be correct, given that the DNA end is closer to TRBJ2-7. The CDR3 has 19 residues. Germline V lookup: CDR1 SGHTS, CDR2 YDEGEE. CDR3 region: CASSSRTSGRPQYSYEQYF. DNA of the CDR3: TGTGCCAGCAGCTCCAGGACTAGCGGGAGACCCCAATATTCCTACGAGCAGTACTTC.

The V gene is TRBV28, the J gene TRBJ2-3; a possible D gene is TRBD1 (6 bases). CDR1 is MDHEN, CDR2 SYDVKM, per germline. V gave up 8 bases and J gave up 5 bases, with 14 bases separating them. CDR3 size: 13 residues. CDR3: CASWTQGKDTQYF. CDR3 DNA: TGTGCCAGCTGGACTCAGGGGAAAGATACGCAGTATTTT.

This clonotype has a handful of counts. The rearrangement uses TRBV29-1 and TRBJ2-3; 8 positions agree with TRBD2. The J segment lost 1 base and the V segment lost 3 bases, leaving 3 bases of the junction unmatched. The CDR3 is made up of 14 amino acids. CDR1 SQVTM and CDR2 ANQGSEA come from the germline V gene. CDR3 protein: CSVDIAGRTDTQYF. CDR3 sequence (DNA): TGCAGCGTTGACATAGCGGGACGCACAGATACGCAGTATTTT.

Points on this clonotype: Its ends do not fully match the called genes, so a read error is possible. The chain employs TRBV27 and TRBJ2-1; D tentatively reads TRBD1 or TRBD2 (5 bases each). Germline V gene sequence: CDR1 MNHEY, CDR2 SMNVEV (reference sequence). There are 13 residues in the CDR3. CDR3 protein: CASGGSSYDEQFF. In DNA, the CDR3 is TGTGCCAGCGGGGGAAGCTCCTACGATGAGCAGTTCTTC.

This clonotype was counted a few times. This chain connects TRBV6-1 to TRBJ2-7, with D hard to call. Looked up from germline, CDR1 is MNHNS and CDR2 is SASEGT. V gave up 4 bases and J gave up 3 bases, with 7 bases separating them. This CDR3 has 12 residues. The CDR3 region is CASSVRHYEQYF. Here the CDR3 DNA reads TGTGCCAGCAGTGTCAGACACTACGAGCAGTACTTC.

The chain couples TRBV9 to TRBJ2-1, with D hard to call. Near its end, the DNA agrees better with TRBJ2-7, so the J call may be wrong. The CDR3 contains 15 residues. CDR1 and CDR2 from the germline V gene are SGDLS and YYNGEE. This CDR3 reads CASSVDSRSYNEQYF. The CDR3 coding sequence is TGTGCCAGCAGCGTAGACTCTCGCTCCTACAATGAGCAGTACTTC.

A few counts support this clonotype. This chain links TRBV5-1 with TRBJ2-4; 8 bases are a match to TRBD2. J gave up 8 bases and V 5 bases, and 6 bases lay outside the gene matches. The CDR3 length is 13 residues. Germline V gives CDR1 SGHRS, CDR2 YFSETQ. The CDR3 bases are TGCGCCAGCAGTCTAGCGGGCAAGGACATTCAGTACTTC. Its protein product is CASSLAGKDIQYF.

This clonotype was found a few times. The chain recombines TRBV5-4 with TRBJ2-1, with D unresolved. Germline loops: CDR1 SGHNT, CDR2 YYREEE (reference sequence). V was trimmed by 4 bases and J by 2 bases, leaving 4 bases between them. The CDR3 runs 12 residues. CDR3 region: CASSAAYNEQFF. CDR3 in DNA: TGTGCCAGCAGCGCGGCCTACAATGAGCAGTTCTTC.

The gene calls are TRBV5-5 and TRBJ2-5; 7 bases map to TRBD2. Losses at the gene ends were 2 bases for V and 4 bases for J; bases not matched to a gene: 5. The CDR3 sequence is 14 residues long. Germline V CDR1 and CDR2: SGHKS, YYEKEE (reference sequence). The CDR3 is CASSLGRGIETQYF. CDR3 DNA: TGTGCCAGCAGCTTAGGGCGGGGGATAGAGACCCAGTACTTC.

Turning to this clonotype: One end of the junction varies from germline; a read error may be responsible. V usage is TRBV7-9 and J usage is TRBJ2-1, with a weak D call TRBD1 (7 bases). The germline V gene encodes CDR1 SEHNR and CDR2 FQNEAQ (reference sequence). This CDR3 contains 18 residues. CDR3 sequence (DNA): TGTGCCAGCAGCTCTCTGCGCGGGACAGTTTCCTCCTACAGTGAGCAGTTCTTC. The encoded protein is CASSSLRGTVSSYSEQFF. Combining the CDR3 with reference TRBV7-9 and TRBJ2-1 gives the whole variable domain DTGVSQNPRHKITKRGQNVTFRCDPISEHNRLYWYRQTLGQGPEFLTYFQNEAQLEKSRLLSDRFSAERPKGSFSTLEIQRTEQGDSAMYLCASSSLRGTVSSYSEQFFGPGTRLTVL.

The chain carries TRBV24-1 and TRBJ2-1; 15 bases are a match to TRBD2. Germline V gives CDR1 KGHDR, CDR2 SFDVKD. The CDR3 runs to 15 residues. V was pared by 2 bases and J by 10 bases, with 2 bases of the junction left unmatched. The CDR3 loop reads CATSDWGLAGGEQFF. The CDR3 DNA follows: TGTGCCACCAGTGATTGGGGACTAGCGGGGGGCGAGCAGTTCTTC.

In its sample, this clonotype was seen many times. This chain uses TRBV7-9 with TRBJ2-7; 10 bases agree with TRBD1. Germline CDR1 is SEHNR and CDR2 is FQNEAQ (reference sequence). J was trimmed by 7 bases and V by 4 bases; bases with no gene match: 10. CDR3 length equals 15 residues. Written as DNA, the CDR3 is TGTGCCAGCAGCTCGGGACAGGGGAATTCGTATGAGCAGTACTTC. It translates to CASSSGQGNSYEQYF.

The rearrangement uses TRBV28 and TRBJ1-5; no clear D. Trimming took off 2 bases at V and 6 bases at J, with 17 bases between the two ends. The germline V gene has CDR1 MDHEN and CDR2 SYDVKM. The length of the CDR3 is 16 residues. The CDR3 nucleotides read TGTGCCAGCAGTTTACGAGACTATGAGTCCCCTCAGCCCCAGCATTTT. Translated: CASSLRDYESPQPQHF.

This clonotype was detected a few times. V is TRBV28 and J is TRBJ2-3; D may be TRBD1 or TRBD2 (5 bases each). Trimming left V 7 bases short and J 4 bases short, with 12 bases between. Per the germline V gene, CDR1 is MDHEN and CDR2 is SYDVKM. There are 13 residues in the CDR3. The DNA for the CDR3 is TGTGCCAGCACACTGGGGGTAGCAGATACGCAGTATTTT. Translating it yields CASTLGVADTQYF.

The J gene is TRBJ2-5, the V gene TRBV20-1, with a possible D match to TRBD1 (7 bases). The CDR3 is 14 residues long. V was clipped by 2 bases and J by 5 bases, with 15 bases between them. Per the germline V gene, CDR1 is DFQATT and CDR2 is SNEGSKA (reference sequence). The CDR3 sequence: CSARRGLAWETQYF. CDR3 DNA sequence: TGCAGTGCTAGAAGGGGGCTAGCGTGGGAGACCCAGTACTTC.